There are a few counts of the clone carrying this T cell receptor (beta chain). Its antigen remains unidentified. CDR1 and CDR2 from the germline V gene are SEHNR and FQNEAQ (reference sequence). V shed 5 bases and J shed 1 base, with 17 bases lying between them. The CDR3 length is 16 residues. The entry originates in a study of early T cells in non-severe SARS-CoV-2 infection. Overall study context: The study sequenced bulk RNA from unsorted whole blood, with chains unpaired. Study results and caveats: VDJdb matching, biased toward anti-spike CD8 responses, missed private and CD4 specificities.

cDNA molecules, individually, were tagged with unique molecular identifiers. TCRdb re-derived calls from the 5' RACE reads in MiXCR, one entry per CDR3 protein. This repertoire shows tens of thousands of distinct CDR3 sequences, about 4.5% found once; its top ten account for 15% to 17%. The source is an adult who was a healthcare worker with PCR-confirmed SARS-CoV-2 infection or an uninfected control (not recorded which). V is TRBV7-9 and J is TRBJ2-5; possible D gene TRBD1, 5 bases. Sequenced material: whole blood. The CDR3: CASSPPTDSLQETQYF. CDR3 nucleotide sequence: TGTGCCAGCAGCCCGCCCACCGACAGTCTCCAAGAGACCCAGTACTTC.